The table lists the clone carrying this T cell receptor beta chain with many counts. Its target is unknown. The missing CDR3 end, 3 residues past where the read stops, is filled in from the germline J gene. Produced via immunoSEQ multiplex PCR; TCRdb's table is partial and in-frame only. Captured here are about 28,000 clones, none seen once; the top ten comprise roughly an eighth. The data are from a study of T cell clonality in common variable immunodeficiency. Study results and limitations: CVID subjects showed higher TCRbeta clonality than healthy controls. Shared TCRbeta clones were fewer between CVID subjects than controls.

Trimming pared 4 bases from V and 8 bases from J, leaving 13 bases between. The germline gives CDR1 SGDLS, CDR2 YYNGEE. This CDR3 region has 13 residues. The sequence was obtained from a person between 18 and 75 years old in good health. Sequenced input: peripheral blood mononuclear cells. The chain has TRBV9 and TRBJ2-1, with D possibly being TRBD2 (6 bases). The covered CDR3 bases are TGTGCCAGCAGCCCTCAGACTAGAGATGAG. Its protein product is CASSPQTRDE. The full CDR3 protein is CASSPQTRDEQFF.